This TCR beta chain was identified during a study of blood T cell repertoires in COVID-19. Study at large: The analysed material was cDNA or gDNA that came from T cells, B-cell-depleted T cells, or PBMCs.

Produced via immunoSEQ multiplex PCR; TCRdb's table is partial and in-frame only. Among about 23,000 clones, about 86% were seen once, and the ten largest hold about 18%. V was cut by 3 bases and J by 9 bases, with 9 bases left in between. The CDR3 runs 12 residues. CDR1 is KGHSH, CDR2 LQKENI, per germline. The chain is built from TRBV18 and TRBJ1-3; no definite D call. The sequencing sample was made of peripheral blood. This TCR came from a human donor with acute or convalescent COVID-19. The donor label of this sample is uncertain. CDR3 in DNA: TGTGCCAGCTCACCTCAAGATAGCACCATATATTTT. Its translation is CASSPQDSTIYF.